The source of this T cell receptor beta chain is a study of OX40 agonist ivuxolimab in advanced cancers. Study details: Earlier anti-PD-1, anti-PD-L1 or anti-CTLA-4 therapy was permitted; 40% had received some.

General observations from the study: In the expanded peripheral T cells, antigen specificity was never determined. Mean expanded clone counts were higher in CD8+ than CD4+ T cells.

This clone was detected once. Its antigen is still unknown. Profiled with immunoSEQ multiplex PCR; TCRdb holds only in-frame clones, not every one. The repertoire holds 100,000 to 150,000 clones, with 80% to 95% as singletons. The CDR3 sequence is 16 residues long. CDR1 and CDR2 (germline): SGHAT, FQNNGV. J lost 3 bases, V lost 3 bases, and 6 bases had no gene match. The source material was CD4+ or CD8+ T cells sorted from blood, sampled in a trial of the OX40 agonist ivuxolimab. The clonotype was recovered from an adult with an advanced solid tumor such as melanoma, head and neck, liver or kidney cancer. The J gene is TRBJ2-2, the V gene TRBV11-2; 8 bases align to TRBD1. This CDR3 is CASSFGTGQDTGELFF. Written as DNA, the CDR3 is TGTGCCAGCAGCTTCGGCACGGGACAGGACACCGGGGAGCTGTTTTTT.